The 2 T cell receptor beta chains below come from one sample, sequenced in a study of blood T cells in healthy people across ages (dated by TCRdb to between 2014 and 2016). Libraries were made using 5' RACE. TCRdb lists the instrument as Illumina HiSeq 2500. The second PCR ran for roughly 7 to 11 cycles and used a J-beta primer mix along with a sample-barcoded 5' primer. The raw public data were reprocessed by TCRdb itself: fastp quality trimming at Q25, MiXCR clonotype calling, in-frame beta chains only. Each record represents a unique CDR3 protein, reported with the most common genes and DNA among its rows. The sample includes 650,000 to 1,000,000 distinct CDR3 sequences, with 30% to 45% observed a single time. The leading ten clones occupy 10% to 15% of the sample. What was sequenced was blood. Receptors were obtained from a man aged 18 to 29 in good health.

CDR3 DNA sequence: TGTGCCAGCAGGGGGGACAGGGAAGGTCCCTACAATGAGCAGTACTTC. Translated, it gives CASRGDREGPYNEQYF. The chain carries TRBV28 and TRBJ2-1, with TRBD1 matching over 9 bases. The closer fit of TRBJ2-7 to the DNA end suggests the J call may be wrong. The CDR3 consists of 16 residues. In germline, CDR1 is MDHEN, CDR2 SYDVKM.

The rearrangement links TRBV18 to TRBJ1-3; a possible D gene is TRBD1 (5 bases). CDR1 and CDR2 from the germline V gene are KGHSH and LQKENI. The CDR3 runs 16 residues. The V and J ends lost 0 bases and 0 bases respectively, with 9 bases between them. The CDR3 spells CASSPPEGPSGNTIYF. As DNA, the CDR3 is TGTGCCAGCTCACCACCGGAGGGGCCCTCTGGAAACACCATATATTTT.